A selection of T cell receptor beta chains follows, all from one sample in a study of cytomegalovirus exposure and HLA in healthy donors. Only in-frame clones appear in the TCRdb table, and some are missing; sequencing was by immunoSEQ multiplex PCR. The sample contains over 150,000 clones, 70% to 80% of which appear only once. Sequenced input: PBMCs. These TCRs come from a girl aged 10 to 17 in good health and CMV-seropositive. Both conserved end residues are part of each CDR3. The D gene is left open where the match is weak. The size of a clone is reported for some rows only, either as once, few or many, or as a class for expanded clones.

clone_size: NA; j_call: TRBJ2-7; v_call: TRBV6-1; d_call: TRBD2; cdr3_nt: TGTGCCAGCAGTCGGGCTAGCGGGGGGTACGAGCAGTACTTC; cdr3_aa: CASSRASGGYEQYF
clone_size: NA; j_call: TRBJ2-7; v_call: TRBV11-2; d_call: NA; cdr3_nt: TGTGCCAGCAGCTTAGCGGGGAGCTCCTACGAGCAGTACTTC; cdr3_aa: CASSLAGSSYEQYF
clone_size: NA; j_call: TRBJ2-5; v_call: TRBV20-1; d_call: TRBD1; cdr3_nt: TGCAGTGCAGGGACAGGGGAGACCCAGTACTTC; cdr3_aa: CSAGTGETQYF
clone_size: NA; j_call: TRBJ2-2; v_call: TRBV5-1; d_call: TRBD2; cdr3_nt: TGCGCCAGCAGCCTAGAACCTCTAGCGGGGGCGTTGACCGGGGAGCTGTTTTTT; cdr3_aa: CASSLEPLAGALTGELFF
clone_size: NA; j_call: TRBJ1-2; v_call: TRBV19; d_call: TRBD1; cdr3_nt: TGTGCCAGTAGGCCGGGACAGGGAGGCTATGGCTACACCTTC; cdr3_aa: CASRPGQGGYGYTF
clone_size: NA; j_call: TRBJ2-3; v_call: TRBV7-2; d_call: NA; cdr3_nt: TGTGCCAGCAGCTTAGGGACTTCTACGCAGTATTTT; cdr3_aa: CASSLGTSTQYF
clone_size: NA; j_call: TRBJ2-7; v_call: TRBV7-2; d_call: NA; cdr3_nt: TGTGCCAGCAGCTTAGCCCTGCGGGCAGGCGGGGAACACGAGCAGTACTTC; cdr3_aa: CASSLALRAGGEHEQYF
clone_size: NA; j_call: TRBJ1-2; v_call: TRBV30; d_call: NA; cdr3_nt: TGTGCCTGGAGTGTATTTGACAGTTATGGCTACACCTTC; cdr3_aa: CAWSVFDSYGYTF
clone_size: NA; j_call: TRBJ2-7; v_call: TRBV5-4; d_call: NA; cdr3_nt: TGTGCCAGCAGCTGGCGACAGGGCCGGGGGGAGCAGTACTTC; cdr3_aa: CASSWRQGRGEQYF
clone_size: few; j_call: TRBJ1-2; v_call: TRBV19; d_call: TRBD1; cdr3_nt: TGTGCCAGTACTTCCCTTGGACAGGGTCTTTTGGATAACTATGGCTACACCTTC; cdr3_aa: CASTSLGQGLLDNYGYTF
clone_size: NA; j_call: TRBJ2-2; v_call: TRBV6-5; d_call: NA; cdr3_nt: TGTGCCAGCAGTTACTCGGGACAGAACACCGGGGAGCTGTTTTTT; cdr3_aa: CASSYSGQNTGELFF
clone_size: NA; j_call: TRBJ1-4; v_call: TRBV18; d_call: NA; cdr3_nt: TGTGCCAGCTCACCCTGGGAGGGGGAAAAACTGTTTTTT; cdr3_aa: CASSPWEGEKLFF
clone_size: NA; j_call: TRBJ2-5; v_call: TRBV4-1; d_call: NA; cdr3_nt: TGCGCCAGCAGCCAAGACGAAGCAGGTGAATGGGAGACCCAGTACTTC; cdr3_aa: CASSQDEAGEWETQYF
clone_size: NA; j_call: TRBJ2-7; v_call: TRBV6-6; d_call: TRBD1; cdr3_nt: TGTGCCAGCAGTGACAGGGACCACGAGCAGTACTTC; cdr3_aa: CASSDRDHEQYF
clone_size: NA; j_call: TRBJ2-1; v_call: TRBV7-2; d_call: NA; cdr3_nt: TGTGCCAGCAGCTCCGCTCCGACAGTTATCTACAATGAGCAGTTCTTC; cdr3_aa: CASSSAPTVIYNEQFF
clone_size: NA; j_call: TRBJ2-7; v_call: TRBV30; d_call: NA; cdr3_nt: TGTGCCTGGAGGGGTGGGGGAACCCCGGAGGGCGAGCAGTACTTC; cdr3_aa: CAWRGGGTPEGEQYF
clone_size: once; j_call: TRBJ2-2; v_call: TRBV10-3; d_call: NA; cdr3_nt: TGTGCCATCAGTGAGTCGGGGGGGCCTGGCACCGGGGAGCTGTTTTTT; cdr3_aa: CAISESGGPGTGELFF
clone_size: NA; j_call: TRBJ1-1; v_call: TRBV23-1; d_call: NA; cdr3_nt: TGCGCCAGCAGCAGGAACAGGATGGGGCTGTTTAACACTGAAGCTTTCTTT; cdr3_aa: CASSRNRMGLFNTEAFF
clone_size: NA; j_call: TRBJ2-7; v_call: TRBV4-1; d_call: NA; cdr3_nt: TGCGCCAGCAGCCAAGATTGGGGTCCGCGGCAGGGTAGGTACGAGCAGTACTTC; cdr3_aa: CASSQDWGPRQGRYEQYF
clone_size: NA; j_call: TRBJ1-1; v_call: TRBV4-3; d_call: NA; cdr3_nt: TGCGCCAGCAGCCAAGCAGACAGAAACACTGAAGCTTTCTTT; cdr3_aa: CASSQADRNTEAFF
clone_size: NA; j_call: TRBJ2-7; v_call: TRBV20-1; d_call: NA; cdr3_nt: TGCAGTGCTAGAGGGGCGGGCGAGCAGTACTTC; cdr3_aa: CSARGAGEQYF
clone_size: NA; j_call: TRBJ2-2; v_call: TRBV25-1; d_call: TRBD2; cdr3_nt: TGTGCCAGCAGGACTAGCGGGGGGACCTACACCGGGGAGCTGTTTTTT; cdr3_aa: CASRTSGGTYTGELFF
clone_size: NA; j_call: TRBJ1-1; v_call: TRBV6-5; d_call: TRBD1; cdr3_nt: TGTGCCAGCAGTTACTCAGGACAGGGGGCTTTCTTT; cdr3_aa: CASSYSGQGAFF
clone_size: NA; j_call: TRBJ1-2; v_call: TRBV6-1; d_call: TRBD1; cdr3_nt: TGTGCCAGCAGTATCCGAGCAGGGGGTCATGGCTACACCTTC; cdr3_aa: CASSIRAGGHGYTF
clone_size: NA; j_call: TRBJ2-2; v_call: TRBV11-3; d_call: TRBD1; cdr3_nt: TGTGCCAGCACCAACCTAGCACCTACGGGACAGGTGTTTACCGGGGAGCTGTTTTTT; cdr3_aa: CASTNLAPTGQVFTGELFF
clone_size: once; j_call: TRBJ1-2; v_call: TRBV5-6; d_call: TRBD1; cdr3_nt: TGTGCCAGCAGCCCTCTGGACAGGGATGATGGCTACACCTTC; cdr3_aa: CASSPLDRDDGYTF
clone_size: NA; j_call: TRBJ2-5; v_call: TRBV10-3; d_call: NA; cdr3_nt: TGTGCCATCAGTGAGTCGAGAGGGAGAGAGACCCAGTACTTC; cdr3_aa: CAISESRGRETQYF
clone_size: NA; j_call: TRBJ2-2; v_call: TRBV21-1; d_call: NA; cdr3_nt: TGTGCCAGCAGCAAAGTAACAGGGGGGAATACCGGGGAGCTGTTTTTT; cdr3_aa: CASSKVTGGNTGELFF
clone_size: NA; j_call: TRBJ1-4; v_call: TRBV6-5; d_call: TRBD1; cdr3_nt: TGTGCCAGCAGCCTAGGGACAGGGGTGGAACTGTTTTTT; cdr3_aa: CASSLGTGVELFF
clone_size: NA; j_call: TRBJ2-7; v_call: TRBV19; d_call: TRBD1; cdr3_nt: TGTGCCAGTAGTACCTGGACAGGGGGCGACGAGCAGTACTTC; cdr3_aa: CASSTWTGGDEQYF
clone_size: once; j_call: TRBJ2-7; v_call: TRBV25-1; d_call: NA; cdr3_nt: TGTGCCAGTACGGACATCTCCTACGAGCAGTACTTC; cdr3_aa: CASTDISYEQYF
clone_size: NA; j_call: TRBJ2-1; v_call: TRBV10-3; d_call: NA; cdr3_nt: TGTGCCATCAGTGAGGGGAGTGAGCAGTTCTTC; cdr3_aa: CAISEGSEQFF
clone_size: few; j_call: TRBJ2-5; v_call: TRBV5-4; d_call: TRBD2; cdr3_nt: TGTGCCAGCAGCTTGGACTTACCCGGGGGGGAAGAGACCCAGTACTTC; cdr3_aa: CASSLDLPGGEETQYF
clone_size: NA; j_call: TRBJ2-7; v_call: TRBV28; d_call: TRBD1; cdr3_nt: TGTGCCAGCAGTTTTGGGACAGGCCCCTACGAGCAGTACTTC; cdr3_aa: CASSFGTGPYEQYF
clone_size: NA; j_call: TRBJ2-3; v_call: TRBV12-5; d_call: NA; cdr3_nt: TGTGCTAGTGGTTTGGAGACTGTCCTTAGCACAGATACGCAGTATTTT; cdr3_aa: CASGLETVLSTDTQYF
clone_size: once; j_call: TRBJ1-1; v_call: TRBV4-3; d_call: TRBD1; cdr3_nt: TGCGCCAGCAGCCAAGAAGGGGGCGCGGATGCTTTCTTT; cdr3_aa: CASSQEGGADAFF